One sample yielded the 25 T cell receptor beta chains listed below, sequenced in a study of T cell responses to AZD1222 COVID-19 vaccine. Profiled with immunoSEQ multiplex PCR; TCRdb holds only in-frame clones, not every one. The data show some 69,000 clones, over 65% seen once. The sample here was peripheral blood, taken 28 days after the second AZD1222 dose. These receptors were obtained from an adult who received the AZD1222 COVID-19 vaccine.

The chain links TRBV7-8 to TRBJ1-1; D is perhaps TRBD1 (5 bases). Germline CDR1 and CDR2: SGHVS and FQNEAQ. This CDR3 has 14 amino acids. Trimming took off 0 bases at V and 4 bases at J, with 9 bases between the two ends. This CDR3 is CASSLAGTGTEAFF. The CDR3 coding sequence is TGTGCCAGCAGCTTAGCGGGAACAGGCACTGAAGCTTTCTTT.

In this sample, this clone turned up once. V and J are TRBV4-2 and TRBJ2-1; 7 bases line up with TRBD1. The CDR3 has 14 amino acids. Germline assignment: CDR1 LGHNA and CDR2 YNFKEQ. V was pared by 2 bases and J by 7 bases, with 5 bases of the junction left unmatched. CDR3: CASSQRTGPNEQFF. The DNA for the CDR3 is TGTGCCAGCAGCCAACGGACAGGCCCAAATGAGCAGTTCTTC.

The rearrangement links TRBV10-3 to TRBJ2-1, with D maybe TRBD2 (6 bases). Germline CDR1 is ENHRY and CDR2 is SYGVKD. The CDR3 totals 20 residues. V shed 4 bases and J shed 4 bases, with 29 bases lying between them. CDR3 sequence (DNA): TGTGCCATCAGTGTTCCCCCCTCGGCGGGAATCTCCGAGGGTTACAATGAGCAGTTCTTC. Amino acids: CAISVPPSAGISEGYNEQFF.

Remarks on this clone: Germline and junction disagree at one end, which may indicate a read error. This chain uses TRBV5-4 with TRBJ2-7, with D maybe TRBD2 (5 bases). This CDR3 is built from 12 residues. Germline V gene lookup returns CDR1 SGHNT and CDR2 YYREEE (reference sequence). CDR3 amino acids: CASSLPPSAEDF. The DNA of the CDR3 is TGTGCCAGCAGCTTGCCCCCTAGTGCGGAGGACTTC.

The genes are TRBV24-1 and TRBJ2-2, with 8 bases aligning to TRBD2. Germline V gives CDR1 KGHDR, CDR2 SFDVKD. The CDR3 totals 17 residues. The trim removed 3 bases at V and 4 bases at J, leaving 9 bases unmatched. In nucleotides, the CDR3 is TGTGCCACCAGTGATCGGGGGACTAGACCGGGCACCGGGGAGCTGTTTTTT. This translates into CATSDRGTRPGTGELFF.

The chain has TRBV7-9 and TRBJ2-7; D gene ambiguous. CDR3 size: 12 residues. Germline-derived CDR1 and CDR2 are SEHNR and FQNEAQ (reference sequence). V lost 4 bases, J lost 7 bases, and 11 bases lay in between. The CDR3 nucleotides are TGTGCCAGCAGCTCTCCCCTTAGGGAGCAGTACTTC. Amino acids: CASSSPLREQYF.

This chain connects TRBV3-1 (or the pseudogene TRBV3-2) to TRBJ1-6; D is unresolved. This CDR3 is built from 13 residues. Trimming cost V 3 bases and J 9 bases, with 9 bases left between them. Per the germline V gene, CDR1 is LGHDT and CDR2 is YNNKEL (reference sequence). CDR3 amino acids: CASSHGRSSPLHF. Here the CDR3 DNA reads TGTGCCAGCAGCCATGGCAGGAGTTCACCCCTCCACTTT.

This chain links TRBV11-3 with TRBJ2-7; 11 nucleotides match TRBD2. This CDR3 is built from 14 residues. Losses at the gene ends were 5 bases for V and 6 bases for J; bases not matched to a gene: 6. Per germline, CDR1 SGHNT and CDR2 YENEEA. The CDR3 reads CASSITSGSLEQYF. CDR3 nucleotide sequence: TGTGCCAGCAGCATTACTAGCGGGAGTCTCGAGCAGTACTTC.

J is TRBJ1-5 and V is TRBV5-6; D gene unclear. The germline gives CDR1 SGHDT, CDR2 YYEEEE. The CDR3 runs 14 residues. The ends were cut back, 0 bases at V and 4 bases at J, with 8 bases in the middle. CDR3: CASSLAQMNQPQHF. The CDR3 nucleotides read TGTGCCAGCAGCTTGGCTCAGATGAATCAGCCCCAGCATTTT.

The chain couples TRBV10-3 to TRBJ2-7; D call uncertain. Deletions cut 4 bases from V and 2 bases from J, with 3 bases between. The CDR3 is 11 amino acids. The germline V gene has CDR1 ENHRY and CDR2 SYGVKD. CDR3 residues: CAISGAYEQYF. For the CDR3, the DNA is TGTGCCATCAGTGGGGCCTACGAGCAGTACTTC.

In its sample, this clone was seen once. The chain joins TRBV4-2 to TRBJ1-2; 8 positions agree with TRBD1. Germline V lookup: CDR1 LGHNA, CDR2 YNFKEQ. The CDR3 spans 15 residues. J lost 6 bases, V lost 1 base, and 7 bases had no gene match. CDR3 sequence (DNA): TGTGCCAGCAGCCAAGCCTCCGGACAGGGTGATGGCTACACCTTC. Amino acid sequence: CASSQASGQGDGYTF.

This clone was found a few times. The genes are TRBV20-1 and TRBJ2-1, with 10 bases lining up with TRBD1. Trimming at V came to 3 bases and at J to 7 bases, leaving 9 bases not matched to a gene. This CDR3 contains 15 residues. The V gene's germline CDR1 is DFQATT and CDR2 SNEGSKA (reference sequence). CDR3 DNA: TGCAGTGCTAGTTTGGGGACAGGGGTTCGGAATGAGCAGTTCTTC. This sequence encodes CSASLGTGVRNEQFF.

This chain uses TRBV7-9 with TRBJ1-2; D is perhaps TRBD1 (6 bases). CDR1 and CDR2 (germline): SEHNR, FQNEAQ (reference sequence). The CDR3 runs to 10 residues. V gave up 8 bases and J gave up 9 bases, with 10 bases separating them. The CDR3 nucleotides are TGTGCCAGCTCCGGACAGAGCTACACCTTC. Translation gives CASSGQSYTF.

V is TRBV10-3 and J is TRBJ2-1; 9 bases are shared with TRBD1. The CDR3 spans 14 residues. Germline V gene sequence: CDR1 ENHRY, CDR2 SYGVKD. Trimming took 7 bases from V and 5 from J; bases not matched to a gene: 6. CDR3 residues: CAINRGQGNNEQFF. The CDR3 nucleotides are TGTGCCATCAACAGGGGACAGGGAAACAATGAGCAGTTCTTC.

This chain connects TRBV11-2 to TRBJ2-3; no firm D call. The CDR3 is made up of 12 amino acids. V shed 2 bases and J shed 4 bases, with 4 bases lying between them. Germline CDR1 and CDR2: SGHAT and FQNNGV. DNA for the CDR3: TGTGCCAGCAGCTTATTTGCAGATACGCAGTATTTT. Translating gives CASSLFADTQYF.

V gene TRBV18 combines with J gene TRBJ1-1; TRBD1 matches at 8 bases. V shed 3 bases, J shed 1 base, and the junction held 1 base outside the gene matches. The germline gives CDR1 KGHSH, CDR2 LQKENI. The CDR3 runs 14 residues. The CDR3 DNA follows: TGTGCCAGCTCACCGCAGGGGGCGAACACTGAAGCTTTCTTT. Its translation is CASSPQGANTEAFF.

The chain employs TRBV2 and TRBJ2-2, with D hard to call. V gave up 4 bases and J gave up 7 bases, with 7 bases separating them. The CDR3 has 12 amino acids. Germline CDR1 SNHLY, CDR2 FYNNEI. CDR3 residues: CASSVGVGELFF. The CDR3 DNA is TGTGCCAGCAGTGTAGGTGTCGGGGAGCTGTTTTTT.

This clone was seen only a few times. The chain carries TRBV5-8 and TRBJ2-2; 8 nucleotides match TRBD1. CDR1 is SGHTS and CDR2 is YDEGEE in the germline V gene. V lost 6 bases and J lost 6; bases outside the gene matches: 10. The CDR3 runs 15 residues. This CDR3 is CASTPYDRGSGELFF. The DNA for the CDR3 is TGTGCCAGCACCCCTTACGACAGGGGATCCGGGGAGCTGTTTTTT.

This clone has more than one count but fewer than ten. The V and J genes are TRBV2 and TRBJ1-3, with 7 nucleotides matching TRBD1. With 4 bases clipped from V and 4 bases from J, the junction kept 7 bases outside the gene matches. The CDR3 is 15 residues long. CDR1 SNHLY and CDR2 FYNNEI come from the germline V gene. The CDR3 is CASSVGRGNGNTIYF. The CDR3 region has the DNA TGTGCCAGCAGTGTCGGCAGGGGGAACGGAAACACCATATATTTT.

This clone appeared a few times. V and J are TRBV5-1 and TRBJ1-5; D is perhaps TRBD1 (5 bases). Germline values: CDR1 SGHRS, CDR2 YFSETQ. V lost 1 base and J 9 bases, leaving 14 bases between the germline ends. The CDR3 is 14 residues long. CDR3 sequence: CASSLFPGVGPQHF. In DNA, the CDR3 is TGCGCCAGCAGCTTGTTTCCGGGGGTTGGGCCCCAGCATTTT.

This clone has a single count. The chain joins TRBV20-1 to TRBJ1-2; 7 bases fit TRBD1. Germline trimming cut 3 bases from V and 8 bases from J; bases unmatched to any gene: 9. CDR3 length: 13 residues. Per the germline V gene, CDR1 is DFQATT and CDR2 is SNEGSKA (reference sequence). The CDR3: CSASARDRGGYTF. The CDR3 region has the DNA TGCAGTGCTAGTGCTCGGGACAGAGGCGGCTACACCTTC.

V and J are TRBV5-1 and TRBJ2-1, with 7 bases lining up with TRBD2. The CDR3 contains 14 residues. Germline V lookup: CDR1 SGHRS, CDR2 YFSETQ. The ends lost 0 bases at V and 12 bases at J; junction bases unmatched: 9. CDR3 nucleotides: TGCGCCAGCAGCTTGGACGGGAGGCCCTTCGGGCAGTTCTTC. It specifies CASSLDGRPFGQFF.

This clone was picked up one time. The CDR3 coding sequence is TGTGCCAGCAGTCCTCCCCCCCCTTTAGGCACAGATACGCAGTATTTT. It specifies CASSPPPPLGTDTQYF. The chain links TRBV5-4 to TRBJ2-3, with D unclear. Germline assignment: CDR1 SGHNT and CDR2 YYREEE (reference sequence). The V and J ends lost 5 bases and 1 base respectively, with 17 bases between them. This CDR3 is 16 amino acids long.

The rearrangement joins TRBV10-3 to TRBJ1-1; D unresolved. The CDR3 totals 11 residues. Germline V gene lookup returns CDR1 ENHRY and CDR2 SYGVKD. V lost 8 bases and J 4 bases, leaving 8 bases between the germline ends. The CDR3 protein is CAIGLGTEAFF. In DNA form, the CDR3 reads TGTGCCATCGGTCTGGGCACTGAAGCTTTCTTT.

The gene calls are TRBV5-6 and TRBJ1-6; D gene ambiguous. Per the germline V gene, CDR1 is SGHDT and CDR2 is YYEEEE. CDR3 length: 15 residues. The germline V and J ends were trimmed by 1 base and 3 bases, with 8 bases remaining between them. The CDR3 is CASSLYEGYNSPLHF. DNA of the CDR3: TGTGCCAGCAGCTTGTACGAAGGCTATAATTCACCCCTCCACTTT.